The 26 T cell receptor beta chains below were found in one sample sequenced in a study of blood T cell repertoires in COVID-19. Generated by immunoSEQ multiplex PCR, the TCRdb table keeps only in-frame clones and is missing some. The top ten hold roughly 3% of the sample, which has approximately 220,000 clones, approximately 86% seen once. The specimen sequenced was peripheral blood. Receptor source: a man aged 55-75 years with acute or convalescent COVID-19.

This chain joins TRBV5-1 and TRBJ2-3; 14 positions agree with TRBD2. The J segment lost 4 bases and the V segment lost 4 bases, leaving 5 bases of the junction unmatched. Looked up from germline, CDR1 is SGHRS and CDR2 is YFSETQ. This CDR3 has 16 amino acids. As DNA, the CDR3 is TGCGCCAGCAGCGCCTGGACTAGCGGGGGGTCAGATACGCAGTATTTT. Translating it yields CASSAWTSGGSDTQYF.

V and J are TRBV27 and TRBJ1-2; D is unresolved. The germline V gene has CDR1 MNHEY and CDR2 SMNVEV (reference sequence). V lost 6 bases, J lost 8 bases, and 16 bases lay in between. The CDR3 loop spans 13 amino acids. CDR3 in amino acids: CASSPNGGRGYTF. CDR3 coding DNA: TGTGCCAGCAGCCCAAACGGTGGGAGAGGCTACACCTTC.

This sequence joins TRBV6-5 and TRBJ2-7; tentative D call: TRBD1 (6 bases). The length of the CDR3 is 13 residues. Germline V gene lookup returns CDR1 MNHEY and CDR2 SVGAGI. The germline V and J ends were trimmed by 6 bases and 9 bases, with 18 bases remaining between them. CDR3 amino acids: CASRQDYRVAQYF. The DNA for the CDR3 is TGTGCCAGCAGGCAAGATTACAGGGTGGCGCAGTACTTC.

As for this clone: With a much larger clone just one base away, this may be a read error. The DNA of the CDR3 is TGTGCCAGCAGGCCGACAGGGAACTATGGCTACACCTTC. Translating it yields CASRPTGNYGYTF. The chain recombines TRBV6-5 with TRBJ1-2, with TRBD1 matching over 7 bases. Germline CDR1 MNHEY, CDR2 SVGAGI. The CDR3 is made up of 13 amino acids. Trimming cost V 6 bases and J 2 bases; bases outside gene matches: 3.

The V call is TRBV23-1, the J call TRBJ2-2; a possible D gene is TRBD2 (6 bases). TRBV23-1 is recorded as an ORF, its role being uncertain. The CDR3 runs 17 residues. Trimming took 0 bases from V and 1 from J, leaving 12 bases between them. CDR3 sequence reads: CASSQSGLGRNTGELFF. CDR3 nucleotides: TGCGCCAGCAGTCAATCGGGGCTCGGGAGGAACACCGGGGAGCTGTTTTTT.

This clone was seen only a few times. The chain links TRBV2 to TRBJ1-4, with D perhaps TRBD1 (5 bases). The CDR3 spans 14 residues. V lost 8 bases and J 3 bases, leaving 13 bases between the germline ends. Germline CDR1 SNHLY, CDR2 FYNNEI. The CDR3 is CASARDGSNEKLFF. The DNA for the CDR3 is TGTGCCAGCGCGCGGGACGGCTCTAATGAAAAACTGTTTTTT.

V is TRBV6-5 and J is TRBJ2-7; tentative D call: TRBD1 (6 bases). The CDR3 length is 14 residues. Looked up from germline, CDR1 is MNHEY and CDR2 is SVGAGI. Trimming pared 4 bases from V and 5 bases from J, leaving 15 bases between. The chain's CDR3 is CASSSVAGADEQYF. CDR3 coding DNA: TGTGCCAGCAGTTCAGTCGCAGGGGCTGACGAGCAGTACTTC.

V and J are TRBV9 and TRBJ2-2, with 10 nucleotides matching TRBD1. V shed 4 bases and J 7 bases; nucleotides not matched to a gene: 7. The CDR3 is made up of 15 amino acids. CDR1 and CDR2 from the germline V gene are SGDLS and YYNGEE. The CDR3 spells CASSRGQGGDGELFF. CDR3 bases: TGTGCCAGCAGCCGAGGACAGGGGGGTGACGGGGAGCTGTTTTTT.

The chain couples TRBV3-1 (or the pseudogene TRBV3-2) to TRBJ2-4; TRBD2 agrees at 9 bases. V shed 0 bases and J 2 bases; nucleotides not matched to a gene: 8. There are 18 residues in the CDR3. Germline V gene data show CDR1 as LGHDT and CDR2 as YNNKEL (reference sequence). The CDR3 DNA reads TGTGCCAGCAGCCAAGATAGGAGAGCGGGGGGTACCAAAAACATTCAGTACTTC. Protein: CASSQDRRAGGTKNIQYF.

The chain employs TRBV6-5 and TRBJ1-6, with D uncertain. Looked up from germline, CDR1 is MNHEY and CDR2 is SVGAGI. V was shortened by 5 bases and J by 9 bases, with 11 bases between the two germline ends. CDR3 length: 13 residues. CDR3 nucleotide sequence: TGTGCCAGCAGTCAACTAGAGTCTTCACCCCTCCACTTT. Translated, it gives CASSQLESSPLHF.

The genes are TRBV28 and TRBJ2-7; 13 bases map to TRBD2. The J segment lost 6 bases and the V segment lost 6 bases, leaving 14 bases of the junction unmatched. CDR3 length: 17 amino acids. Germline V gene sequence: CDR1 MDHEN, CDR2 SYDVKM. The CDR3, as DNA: TGTGCCAGCAGCCCCCGACTAGCGGGGGGCCTCTCGGTCGAGCAGTACTTC. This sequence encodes CASSPRLAGGLSVEQYF.

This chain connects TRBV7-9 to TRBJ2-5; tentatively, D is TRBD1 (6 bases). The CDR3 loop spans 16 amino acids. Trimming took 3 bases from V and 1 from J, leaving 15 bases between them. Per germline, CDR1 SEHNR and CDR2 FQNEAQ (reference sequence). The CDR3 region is CASSLGPGVGQETQYF. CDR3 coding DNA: TGTGCCAGCAGCTTGGGACCAGGGGTGGGCCAAGAGACCCAGTACTTC. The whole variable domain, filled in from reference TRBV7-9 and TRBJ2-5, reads DTGVSQNPRHKITKRGQNVTFRCDPISEHNRLYWYRQTLGQGPEFLTYFQNEAQLEKSRLLSDRFSAERPKGSFSTLEIQRTEQGDSAMYLCASSLGPGVGQETQYFGPGTRLLVL.

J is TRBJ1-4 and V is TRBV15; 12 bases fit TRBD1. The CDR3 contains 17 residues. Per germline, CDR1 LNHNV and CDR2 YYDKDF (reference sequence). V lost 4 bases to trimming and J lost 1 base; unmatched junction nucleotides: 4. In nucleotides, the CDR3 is TGTGCCACCAGCAAGGGACAGGGGGCAGAAACTAATGAAAAACTGTTTTTT. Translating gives CATSKGQGAETNEKLFF.

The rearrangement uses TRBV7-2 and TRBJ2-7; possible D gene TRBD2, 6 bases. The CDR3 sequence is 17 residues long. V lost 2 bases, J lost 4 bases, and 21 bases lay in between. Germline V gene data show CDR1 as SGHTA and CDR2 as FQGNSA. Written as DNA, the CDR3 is TGTGCCAGCAGCTTAATCCCGGGGGACCGGGGGTGGTACGAGCAGTACTTC. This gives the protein CASSLIPGDRGWYEQYF. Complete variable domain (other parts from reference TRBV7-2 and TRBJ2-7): GAGVSQSPSNKVTEKGKDVELRCDPISGHTALYWYRQSLGQGLEFLIYFQGNSAPDKSGLPSDRFSAERTGGSVSTLTIQRTQQEDSAVYLCASSLIPGDRGWYEQYFGPGTRLTVT.

CDR3 nucleotides: TGTGCCAGCAGTCTAATCCAGGACATCAGCAATGAGCAGTTCTTC. Protein sequence: CASSLIQDISNEQFF. This rearrangement joins TRBV7-9 to TRBJ2-1; TRBD1 might be the D (5 bases). Trimming took off 6 bases at V and 6 bases at J, with 18 bases between the two ends. The V gene's germline CDR1 is SEHNR and CDR2 FQNEAQ (reference sequence). CDR3 size: 15 residues.

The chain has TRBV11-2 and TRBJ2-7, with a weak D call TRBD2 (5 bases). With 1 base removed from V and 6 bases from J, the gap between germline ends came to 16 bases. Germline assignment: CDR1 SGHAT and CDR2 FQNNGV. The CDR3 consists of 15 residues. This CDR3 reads CASSLGPGIEGEQYF. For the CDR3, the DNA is TGTGCCAGCAGCTTAGGTCCCGGGATCGAAGGCGAGCAGTACTTC.

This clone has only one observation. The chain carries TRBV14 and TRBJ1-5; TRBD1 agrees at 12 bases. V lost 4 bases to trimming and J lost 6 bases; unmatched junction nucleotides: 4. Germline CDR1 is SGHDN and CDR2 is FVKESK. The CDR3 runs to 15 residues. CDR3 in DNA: TGTGCCAGCAGCCGAGGGACAGGGGGCCCTCAGCCCCAGCATTTT. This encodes CASSRGTGGPQPQHF.

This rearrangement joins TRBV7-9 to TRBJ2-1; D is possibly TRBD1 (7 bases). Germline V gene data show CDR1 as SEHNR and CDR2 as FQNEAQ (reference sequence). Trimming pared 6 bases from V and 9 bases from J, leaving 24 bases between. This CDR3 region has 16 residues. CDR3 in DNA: TGTGCCAGCAGGGTTGAAACAGGGACGCAGGGGGGTGAGCAGTTCTTC. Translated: CASRVETGTQGGEQFF.

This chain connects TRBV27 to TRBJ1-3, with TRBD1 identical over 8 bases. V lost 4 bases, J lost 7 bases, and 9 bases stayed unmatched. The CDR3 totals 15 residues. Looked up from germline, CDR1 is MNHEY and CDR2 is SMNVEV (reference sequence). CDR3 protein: CASSSAGTGSNTIYF. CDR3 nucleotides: TGTGCCAGCAGTTCCGCCGGGACAGGCTCTAACACCATATATTTT.

The CDR3 region has the DNA TGTGCCAGCTCACGGGGGCAGGAGGAAAAACTGTTTTTT. Translating gives CASSRGQEEKLFF. J is TRBJ1-4 and V is TRBV18; a weak D match, TRBD1 (6 bases). V shed 4 bases and J shed 8 bases, with 11 bases lying between them. CDR1 and CDR2 from the germline V gene are KGHSH and LQKENI. This CDR3 has 13 residues.

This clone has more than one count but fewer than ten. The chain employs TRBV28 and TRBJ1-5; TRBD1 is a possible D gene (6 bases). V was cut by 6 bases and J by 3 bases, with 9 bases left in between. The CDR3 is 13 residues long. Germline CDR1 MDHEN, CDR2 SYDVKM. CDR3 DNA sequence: TGTGCCAGCAGGCGGGGGCTCAATCAGCCCCAGCATTTT. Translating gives CASRRGLNQPQHF.

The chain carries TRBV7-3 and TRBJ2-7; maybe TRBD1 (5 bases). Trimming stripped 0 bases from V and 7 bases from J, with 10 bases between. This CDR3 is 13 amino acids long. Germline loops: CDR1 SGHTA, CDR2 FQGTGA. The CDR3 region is CASSLTRQGEQYF. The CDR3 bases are TGTGCCAGCAGCTTAACGCGCCAGGGTGAGCAGTACTTC. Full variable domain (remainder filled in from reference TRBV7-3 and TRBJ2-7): GAGVSQTPSNKVTEKGKYVELRCDPISGHTALYWYRQSLGQGPEFLIYFQGTGAADDSGLPNDRFFAVRPEGSVSTLKIQRTERGDSAVYLCASSLTRQGEQYFGPGTRLTVT.

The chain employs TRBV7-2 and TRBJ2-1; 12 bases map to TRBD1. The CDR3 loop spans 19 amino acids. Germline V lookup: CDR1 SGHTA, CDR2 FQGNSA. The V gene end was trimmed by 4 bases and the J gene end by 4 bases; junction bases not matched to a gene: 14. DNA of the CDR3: TGTGCCAGCAGCTCACCCGCACCGGGGACAGGGGGCAAGTACAATGAGCAGTTCTTC. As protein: CASSSPAPGTGGKYNEQFF.

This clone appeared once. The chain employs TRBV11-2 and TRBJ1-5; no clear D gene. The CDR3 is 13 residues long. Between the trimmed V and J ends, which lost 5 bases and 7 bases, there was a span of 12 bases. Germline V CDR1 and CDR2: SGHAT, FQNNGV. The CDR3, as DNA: TGTGCCAGCAGCCTTGGAGATCCCCAGCCCCAGCATTTT. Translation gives CASSLGDPQPQHF.

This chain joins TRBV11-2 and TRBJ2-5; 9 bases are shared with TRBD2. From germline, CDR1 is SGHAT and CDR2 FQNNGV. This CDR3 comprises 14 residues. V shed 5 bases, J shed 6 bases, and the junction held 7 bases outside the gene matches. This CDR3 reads CASSGSRGGQTQYF. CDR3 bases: TGTGCCAGCAGCGGTTCGCGGGGGGGACAGACCCAGTACTTC. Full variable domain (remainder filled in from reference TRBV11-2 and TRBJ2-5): EAGVAQSPRYKIIEKRQSVAFWCNPISGHATLYWYQQILGQGPKLLIQFQNNGVVDDSQLPKDRFSAERLKGVDSTLKIQPAKLEDSAVYLCASSGSRGGQTQYFGPGTRLLVL.

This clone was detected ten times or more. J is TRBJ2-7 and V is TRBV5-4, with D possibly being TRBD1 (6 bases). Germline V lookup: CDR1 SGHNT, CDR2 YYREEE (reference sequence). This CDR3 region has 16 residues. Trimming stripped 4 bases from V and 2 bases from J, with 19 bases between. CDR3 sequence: CASSGEGDTRAYEQYF. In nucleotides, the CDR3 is TGTGCCAGCAGCGGCGAAGGGGACACACGCGCCTACGAGCAGTACTTC.